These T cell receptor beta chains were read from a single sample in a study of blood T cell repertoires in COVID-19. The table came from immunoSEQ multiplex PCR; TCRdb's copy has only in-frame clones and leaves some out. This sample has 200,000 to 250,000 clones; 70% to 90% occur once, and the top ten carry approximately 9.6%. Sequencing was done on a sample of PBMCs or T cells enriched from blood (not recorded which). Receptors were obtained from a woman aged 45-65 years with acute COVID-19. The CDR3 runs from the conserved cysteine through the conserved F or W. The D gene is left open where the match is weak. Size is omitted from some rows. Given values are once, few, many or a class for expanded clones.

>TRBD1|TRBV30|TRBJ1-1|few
TGTGCCTGGAGCACCACAGGGGGCACTGAAGCTTTCTTT
CAWSTTGGTEAFF
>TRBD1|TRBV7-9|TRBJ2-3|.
TGTGCCAGCAGCTTAGCGGAAAGGGACAGGGAGAAGTATTTT
CASSLAERDREKYF
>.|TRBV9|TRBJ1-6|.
TGTGCCAGCAGCGTAGATGGCAGGGATAATTCACCCCTCCACTTT
CASSVDGRDNSPLHF
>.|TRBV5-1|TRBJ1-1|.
TGCGCCAGCAGCTCGGTTCAGGGGAACACTGAAGCTTTCTTT
CASSSVQGNTEAFF
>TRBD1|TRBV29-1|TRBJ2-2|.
TGCAGCGTAGGACAGGGGGCTGACACCGGGGAGCTGTTTTTT
CSVGQGADTGELFF
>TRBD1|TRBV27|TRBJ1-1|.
TGTGCCAGCAGTTTCCAGGGGGCGAAGAACACTGAAGCTTTCTTT
CASSFQGAKNTEAFF
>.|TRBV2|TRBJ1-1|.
TGTGCCACAGTGGCGGGGGTCAGCGTTATGAACACTGAAGCTTTCTTT
CATVAGVSVMNTEAFF
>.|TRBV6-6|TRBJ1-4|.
TGTGCCATCCGGGGGGTAGAAGGCGAAAAACTGTTTTTT
CAIRGVEGEKLFF
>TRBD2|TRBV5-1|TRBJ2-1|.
TGCGCCAGCAGCTTGTCCACTAGCGGGGCTAACAATGAGCAGTTCTTC
CASSLSTSGANNEQFF
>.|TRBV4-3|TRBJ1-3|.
TGCGCCAGCAGCCAAGACAGGGGCGCTACAGGAAACACCATATATTTT
CASSQDRGATGNTIYF
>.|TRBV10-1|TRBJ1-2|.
TGCGCCAGCAGTGAGACAGCTAACTATGGCTACACCTTC
CASSETANYGYTF
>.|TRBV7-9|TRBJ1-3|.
TGTGCCAGCAGCTTAGCGCTCAGGGGCTCTGGAAACACCATATATTTT
CASSLALRGSGNTIYF
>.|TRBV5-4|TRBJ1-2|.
TGTGCCAGCAGCTTCCCGGACACGGGTGTGTATGGCTACACCTTC
CASSFPDTGVYGYTF
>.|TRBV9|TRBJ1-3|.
TGTGCCAGCAGCGTGTATGACGACTCGAATCCTGGAAACACCATATATTTT
CASSVYDDSNPGNTIYF
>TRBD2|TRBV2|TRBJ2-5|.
TGTGCCAGCAGTTATCCGGGACTAGAGCCCTACTTC
CASSYPGLEPYF
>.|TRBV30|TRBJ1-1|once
TGTGCCTGGACCCTAAACACTGAAGCTTTCTTT
CAWTLNTEAFF
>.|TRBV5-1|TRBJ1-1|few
TGCGCCAGCAGCAACAGGGTTGACACTGAAGCTTTCTTT
CASSNRVDTEAFF
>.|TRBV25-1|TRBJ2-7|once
TGTGCCAGCAGTGATGGAGGGGCGAGGGTATACGAGCAGTACTTC
CASSDGGARVYEQYF
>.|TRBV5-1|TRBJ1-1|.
TGCGCCAGCAGCTTGGAGTCTTCGGTGACTGAAGCTTTCTTT
CASSLESSVTEAFF
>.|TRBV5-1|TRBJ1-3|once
TGCGCCAGCAGTAAAGAGGTTGGAAACACCATATATTTT
CASSKEVGNTIYF
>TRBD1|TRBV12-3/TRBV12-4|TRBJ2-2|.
TGTGCCAGCAGACAGGGGGCGGTCGGGGAGCTGTTTTTT
CASRQGAVGELFF
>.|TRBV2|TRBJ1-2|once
TGTGCCAGCAGCGAGGCCTTCTTTAGCACCTTC
CASSEAFFSTF
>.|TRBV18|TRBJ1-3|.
TGTGCCAGCTCACCGGCAAACTCTGGAAACACCATATATTTT
CASSPANSGNTIYF
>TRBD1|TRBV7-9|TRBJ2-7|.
TGTGCCAGCAGCTTAGCTGGGACAGGTTTCGAGCAGTACTTC
CASSLAGTGFEQYF
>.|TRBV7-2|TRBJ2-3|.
TGTGCCAGCAGCTTAGCGCTAGCCACAGATACGCAGTATTTT
CASSLALATDTQYF
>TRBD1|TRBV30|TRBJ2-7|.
TGTGCCTGGCAGCAGGGGGCAAAGCACGAGCAGTACTTC
CAWQQGAKHEQYF
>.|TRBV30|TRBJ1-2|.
TGTGCCTGGACCCCGCGGGGTCTCTATGGCTACACCTTC
CAWTPRGLYGYTF
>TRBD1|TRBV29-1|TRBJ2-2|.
TGCAGCGTGGGACAGGGCCAAAGAGTCGGGGAGCTGTTTTTT
CSVGQGQRVGELFF
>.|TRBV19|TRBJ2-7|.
TGTGCCAGTAGTATGGGTCCGGGGTCCTACGAGCAGTACTTC
CASSMGPGSYEQYF
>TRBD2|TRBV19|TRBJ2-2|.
TGTGCCAGTAGACCGCCTAGCGGGGGATTTGCCGGGGAGCTGTTTTTT
CASRPPSGGFAGELFF
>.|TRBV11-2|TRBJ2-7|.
TGTGCCAGCAGCCCCCGACAGGAATCCTACGAGCAGTACTTC
CASSPRQESYEQYF
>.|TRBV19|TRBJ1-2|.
TGTGCCAGTAGTATTTGGCAGGCTGGCTACACCTTC
CASSIWQAGYTF
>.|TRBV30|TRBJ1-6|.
TGTGCCTGGAGTGGTGACAGTGGGGTTAATTCACCCCTCCACTTT
CAWSGDSGVNSPLHF
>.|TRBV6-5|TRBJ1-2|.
TGTGCCAGCAGTTACTCGACAGGAAATTACAATGGCTACACCTTC
CASSYSTGNYNGYTF
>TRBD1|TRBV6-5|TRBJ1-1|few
TGTGCCAGCTCCGAACAGGTGACAGGGGGCGTTGAAGCTTTCTTT
CASSEQVTGGVEAFF
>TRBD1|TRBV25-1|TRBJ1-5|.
TGTGCCAGCAGTGAGGACAGGGGAAGTCAGCCCCAGCATTTT
CASSEDRGSQPQHF
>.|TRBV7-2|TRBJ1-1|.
TGTGCCAGCAGCTTACACAGGGCCGGCACTGAAGCTTTCTTT
CASSLHRAGTEAFF
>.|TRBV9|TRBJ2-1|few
TGTGCCAGCAGCGCCGGAGCGCAAACAACGAATGAGCAGTTCTTC
CASSAGAQTTNEQFF
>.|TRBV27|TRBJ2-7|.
TGTGCCAGCAGTTTATCCGCCAGGGCCGACACCCTAATAAAGCAGTACTTC
CASSLSARADTLIKQYF
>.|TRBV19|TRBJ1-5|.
TGTGCCAGTAGTCCCTCCGGTCTCCCTAGCAATCAGCCCCAGCATTTT
CASSPSGLPSNQPQHF
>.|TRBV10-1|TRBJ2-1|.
TGCGCCAGCAGTGAGTCGGTCGGGGGGCGAAATGAGCAGTTCTTC
CASSESVGGRNEQFF
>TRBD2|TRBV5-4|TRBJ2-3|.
TGTGCCAGCAGCCCACTAGCGGGGCTTAGCACAGATACGCAGTATTTT
CASSPLAGLSTDTQYF
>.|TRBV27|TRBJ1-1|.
TGTGCCAGCAGTTTTTCGGGGTACAACACTGAAGCTTTCTTT
CASSFSGYNTEAFF
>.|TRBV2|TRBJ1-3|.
TGTGCCAGCCGGGAGGGGACTGCTGGAAACACCATATATTTT
CASREGTAGNTIYF
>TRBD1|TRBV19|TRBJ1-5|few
TGTGCCAGTACCTGGGACAGGGGGATACAGCCCCAGCATTTT
CASTWDRGIQPQHF
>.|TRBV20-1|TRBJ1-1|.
TGCAGTGCTAGTCGGGAAACTGAAGCTTTCTTT
CSASRETEAFF